Following are 7 T cell receptor beta chains from one sample sequenced in a study of glioma-infiltrating T cells after dendritic cell vaccination. Some clones are missing from TCRdb's copy, which holds only in-frame ones; the method was immunoSEQ multiplex PCR. Altogether roughly 70,000 clones are present, approximately 80% being singletons, with the ten largest covering approximately 2.3%. The sequencing used blood, collected before dendritic cell vaccination. Receptor source: a human donor with glioblastoma.

The V call is TRBV7-8, the J call TRBJ1-2; 8 bases agree with TRBD1. The germline gives CDR1 SGHVS, CDR2 FQNEAQ. V trimming: 5 bases; J trimming: 5 bases; junction bases outside the gene matches: 10. This CDR3 spans 15 amino acids. CDR3: CASSPSGQAIYGYTF. The CDR3 region has the DNA TGTGCCAGCAGCCCATCGGGACAGGCGATATATGGCTACACCTTC.

The chain recombines TRBV10-3 with TRBJ2-3; TRBD2 agrees at 10 bases. Trimming took 5 bases from V and 0 from J; bases not matched to a gene: 2. There are 15 residues in the CDR3. The germline V gene has CDR1 ENHRY and CDR2 SYGVKD. The CDR3 region is CAISLTSGSTDTQYF. The CDR3 DNA reads as TGTGCCATCAGTCTGACTAGCGGGAGCACAGATACGCAGTATTTT.

The genes are TRBV6-4 and TRBJ2-3, with 8 bases identical to TRBD2. The germline gives CDR1 MRHNA, CDR2 SNTAGT. The CDR3 has 15 amino acids. Trimming took 1 base from V and 4 from J; bases not matched to a gene: 4. The CDR3 region has the DNA TGTGCCAGCAGTGACTGGGCGGGAGGAGCAGATACGCAGTATTTT. This translates into CASSDWAGGADTQYF.

This sequence joins TRBV6-6 and TRBJ2-7, with D uncertain. Per the germline V gene, CDR1 is MNHNY and CDR2 is SVGAGI (reference sequence). This CDR3 region has 13 residues. Trimming took 0 bases from V and 3 from J, leaving 6 bases between them. CDR3: CASSYSRGYEQYV. CDR3 sequence (DNA): TGTGCCAGCAGTTACTCGAGAGGCTACGAGCAGTACGTC.

This clone was detected a few times. The genes are TRBV14 and TRBJ2-5; TRBD2 might be the D (5 bases). Trimming shortened V by 1 base and J by 5 bases, and 14 bases separated the two germline ends. From germline, CDR1 is SGHDN and CDR2 FVKESK. There are 15 residues in the CDR3. The CDR3 sequence is CASSQVLGGGETQYF. CDR3 DNA sequence: TGTGCCAGCAGCCAAGTATTAGGAGGCGGTGAGACCCAGTACTTC.

The J gene is TRBJ1-1, the V gene TRBV9; 8 nucleotides align to TRBD1. The CDR3 length is 15 residues. J gave up 0 bases and V 3 bases, and 4 bases lay outside the gene matches. Germline CDR1 SGDLS, CDR2 YYNGEE. In DNA form, the CDR3 reads TGTGCCAGCAGCGCGCGACAGGGGTTGAACACTGAAGCTTTCTTT. This sequence encodes CASSARQGLNTEAFF.

V gene TRBV9 combines with J gene TRBJ2-5; 7 nucleotides agree with TRBD2. The CDR3 runs to 13 residues. The V gene's germline CDR1 is SGDLS and CDR2 YYNGEE. The trim removed 5 bases at V and 5 bases at J, leaving 6 bases unmatched. CDR3 residues: CASSAGGSETQYF. The CDR3 bases are TGTGCCAGCAGTGCCGGGGGGTCGGAGACCCAGTACTTC.